This T cell receptor (beta chain) was captured by sequencing in a study of blood T cells in healthy people across ages. Study-wide findings and caveats: As naive T cell percentage varied, TCR beta diversity correlated strongly with it.

The use of a sample-barcoded 5' primer and a J-beta primer mix characterized a second PCR of about 7 to 12 cycles. TCRdb re-called the 5' RACE reads with MiXCR, one entry per CDR3 protein. This sample has over 1,500,000 distinct CDR3 sequences, with about two fifths found just once. At least 6 million PBMCs were isolated per sample. To note about this clonotype: Antigen: not known.

V was clipped by 5 bases and J by 0 bases, with 11 bases between them. The CDR3 length is 14 residues. Germline values: CDR1 SGHTA, CDR2 FQGNSA. Specimen: blood. The source of this sequence is a human donor in good health. This chain connects TRBV7-2 to TRBJ2-7; D call uncertain. Written as DNA, the CDR3 is TGTGCCAGCAGCACAAGGCCGGGCTCCTACGAGCAGTACTTC. It encodes CASSTRPGSYEQYF.